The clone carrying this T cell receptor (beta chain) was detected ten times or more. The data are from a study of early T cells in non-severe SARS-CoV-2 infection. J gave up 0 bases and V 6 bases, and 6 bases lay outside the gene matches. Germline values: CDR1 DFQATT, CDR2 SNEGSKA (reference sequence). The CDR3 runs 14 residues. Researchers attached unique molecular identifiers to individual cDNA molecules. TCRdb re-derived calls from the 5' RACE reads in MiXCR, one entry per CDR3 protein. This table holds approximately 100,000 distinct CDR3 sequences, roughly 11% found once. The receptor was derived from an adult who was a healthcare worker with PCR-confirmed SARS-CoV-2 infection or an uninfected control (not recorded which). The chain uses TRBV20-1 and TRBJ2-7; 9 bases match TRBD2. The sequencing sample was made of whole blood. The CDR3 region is CSAPWTSDSYEQYF. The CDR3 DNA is TGCAGTGCCCCTTGGACTAGCGACTCCTACGAGCAGTACTTC.